The following is a TCR beta chain sequence with its context. From germline, CDR1 is MNHNY and CDR2 SVGAGI (reference sequence). Trimming took 4 bases from V and 3 from J, leaving 16 bases between them. The length of the CDR3 is 16 residues. The sample comes from a study of blood T cell repertoires in COVID-19. Study information: Samples of COVID-19 (acute and convalescent) were obtained from the United States, Italy and Spain.

In the original processing: Estimates of nucleated cell counts were drawn from the amplification of reference gene primers. This table comes from immunoSEQ multiplex PCR, and its TCRdb copy is limited to in-frame clones, with some not included. That table gives V, J and clone size, and the DNA gave D and trimming. This repertoire shows under 200,000 clones, around four fifths found once; its top ten account for around 6.3%. V usage is TRBV6-6 and J usage is TRBJ1-3; unclear D gene. The sequence came from a man between 65 and 85 years old with active or convalescent COVID-19. The sequencing input was peripheral blood. The CDR3 DNA reads as TGTGCCAGCAGTTGGGTGAGCAGGCAACTTGGAAACACCATATATTTT. Protein product: CASSWVSRQLGNTIYF.